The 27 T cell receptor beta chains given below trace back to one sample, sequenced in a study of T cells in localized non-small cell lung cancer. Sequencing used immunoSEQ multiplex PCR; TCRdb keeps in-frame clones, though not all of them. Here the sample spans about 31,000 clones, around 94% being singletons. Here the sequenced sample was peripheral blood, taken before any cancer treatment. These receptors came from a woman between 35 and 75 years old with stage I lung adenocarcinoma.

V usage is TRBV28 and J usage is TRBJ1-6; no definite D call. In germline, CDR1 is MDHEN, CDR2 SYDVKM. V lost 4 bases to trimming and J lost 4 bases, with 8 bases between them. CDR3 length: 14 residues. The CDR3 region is CASSSPGYNSPLHF. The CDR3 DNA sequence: TGTGCCAGCAGTTCCCCGGGGTATAATTCACCCCTCCACTTT.

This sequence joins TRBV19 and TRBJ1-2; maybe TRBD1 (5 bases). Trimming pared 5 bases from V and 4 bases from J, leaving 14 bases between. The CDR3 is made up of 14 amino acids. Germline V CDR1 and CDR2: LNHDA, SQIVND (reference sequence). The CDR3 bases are TGTGCCAGTAGTTCCACGGGGGGACGCTATGGCTACACCTTC. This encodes CASSSTGGRYGYTF.

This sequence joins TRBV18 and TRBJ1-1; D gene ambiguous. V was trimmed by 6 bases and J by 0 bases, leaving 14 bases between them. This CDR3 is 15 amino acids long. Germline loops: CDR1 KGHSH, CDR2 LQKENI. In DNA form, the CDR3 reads TGTGCCAGCTCCCCTTGGGCAGAGATGAACACTGAAGCTTTCTTT. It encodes CASSPWAEMNTEAFF.

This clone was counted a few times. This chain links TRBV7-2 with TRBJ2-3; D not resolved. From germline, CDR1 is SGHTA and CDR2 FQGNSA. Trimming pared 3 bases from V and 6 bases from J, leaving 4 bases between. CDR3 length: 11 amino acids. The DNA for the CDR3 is TGTGCCAGCAGCTTTGGGGATACGCAGTATTTT. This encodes CASSFGDTQYF.

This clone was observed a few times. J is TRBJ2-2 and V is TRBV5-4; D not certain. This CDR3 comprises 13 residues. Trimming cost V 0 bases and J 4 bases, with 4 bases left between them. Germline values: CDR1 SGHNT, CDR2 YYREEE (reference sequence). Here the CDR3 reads CASSLEGTGELFF. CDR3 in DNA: TGTGCCAGCAGCTTGGAGGGCACCGGGGAGCTGTTTTTT.

CDR3 residues: CASSTGPNAVQFF. DNA for the CDR3: TGTGCCAGCAGCACCGGACCGAACGCGGTGCAGTTCTTC. The chain employs TRBV5-6 and TRBJ2-1; no reliable D call. The CDR3 is 13 residues long. Germline CDR1 is SGHDT and CDR2 is YYEEEE. V gave up 4 bases and J gave up 12 bases, with 17 bases separating them.

CDR3 nucleotide sequence: TGTGCCAGTAGGGAGACAGGGCCTTGGACTGAAGCTTTCTTT. This sequence encodes CASRETGPWTEAFF. The chain employs TRBV19 and TRBJ1-1; 7 bases match TRBD1. The CDR3 is 14 amino acids. Germline lookup yields CDR1 LNHDA and CDR2 SQIVND (reference sequence). The trim removed 6 bases at V and 5 bases at J, leaving 9 bases unmatched.

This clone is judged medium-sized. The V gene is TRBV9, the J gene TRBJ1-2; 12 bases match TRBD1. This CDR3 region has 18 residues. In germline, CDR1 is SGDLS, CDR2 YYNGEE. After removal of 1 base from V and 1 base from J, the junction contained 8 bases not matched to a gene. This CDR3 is CASSVYRDRGPINYGYTF. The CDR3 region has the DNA TGTGCCAGCAGCGTATATAGGGACAGGGGGCCGATTAACTATGGCTACACCTTC.

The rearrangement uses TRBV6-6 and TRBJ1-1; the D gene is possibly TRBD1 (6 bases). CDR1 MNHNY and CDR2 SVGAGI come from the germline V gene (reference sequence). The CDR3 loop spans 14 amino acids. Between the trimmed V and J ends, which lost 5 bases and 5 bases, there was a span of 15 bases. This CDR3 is CASSQTGSRTEAFF. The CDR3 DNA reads TGTGCCAGCAGTCAAACAGGGTCGAGGACTGAAGCTTTCTTT.

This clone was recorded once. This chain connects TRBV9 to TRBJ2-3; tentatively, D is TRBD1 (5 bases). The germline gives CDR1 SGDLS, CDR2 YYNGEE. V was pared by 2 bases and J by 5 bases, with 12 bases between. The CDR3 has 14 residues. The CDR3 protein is CASSVRVHGDTQYF. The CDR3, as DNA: TGTGCCAGCAGCGTCAGGGTCCATGGAGATACGCAGTATTTT.

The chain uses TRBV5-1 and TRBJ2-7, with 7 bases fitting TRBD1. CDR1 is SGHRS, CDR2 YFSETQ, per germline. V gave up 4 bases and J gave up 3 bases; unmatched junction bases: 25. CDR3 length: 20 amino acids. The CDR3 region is CASSPTGTDRAPKKYYEQYF. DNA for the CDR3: TGCGCCAGCAGCCCGACTGGGACAGATCGGGCCCCCAAAAAATACTACGAGCAGTACTTC. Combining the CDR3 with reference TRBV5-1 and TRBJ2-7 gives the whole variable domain KAGVTQTPRYLIKTRGQQVTLSCSPISGHRSVSWYQQTPGQGLQFLFEYFSETQRNKGNFPGRFSGRQFSNSRSEMNVSTLELGDSALYLCASSPTGTDRAPKKYYEQYFGPGTRLTVT.

The CDR3 loop reads CASRRDERDTEAFF. In DNA, the CDR3 is TGTGCCAGCAGGCGGGACGAGAGAGACACTGAAGCTTTCTTT. This chain uses TRBV2 with TRBJ1-1; tentatively, D is TRBD1 (5 bases). This CDR3 spans 14 amino acids. V was pared by 6 bases and J by 3 bases, with 14 bases between. CDR1 and CDR2 (germline): SNHLY, FYNNEI. Using reference TRBV2 and TRBJ1-1 for the parts outside the CDR3, the full variable domain is EPEVTQTPSHQVTQMGQEVILRCVPISNHLYFYWYRQILGQKVEFLVSFYNNEISEKSEIFDDQFSVERPDGSNFTLKIRSTKLEDSAMYFCASRRDERDTEAFFGQGTRLTVV.

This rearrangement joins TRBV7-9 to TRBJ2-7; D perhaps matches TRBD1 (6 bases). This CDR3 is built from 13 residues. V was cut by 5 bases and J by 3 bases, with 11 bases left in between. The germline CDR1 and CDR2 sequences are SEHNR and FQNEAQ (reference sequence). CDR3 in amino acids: CASSVGQFYEQYF. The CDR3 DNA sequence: TGTGCCAGCAGCGTCGGACAGTTCTACGAGCAGTACTTC.

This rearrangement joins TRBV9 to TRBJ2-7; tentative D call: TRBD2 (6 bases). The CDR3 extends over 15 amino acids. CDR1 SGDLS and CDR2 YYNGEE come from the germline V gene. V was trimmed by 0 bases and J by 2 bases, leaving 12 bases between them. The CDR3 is CASSVGRGPPYEQYF. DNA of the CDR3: TGTGCCAGCAGCGTAGGGCGGGGCCCCCCCTACGAGCAGTACTTC.

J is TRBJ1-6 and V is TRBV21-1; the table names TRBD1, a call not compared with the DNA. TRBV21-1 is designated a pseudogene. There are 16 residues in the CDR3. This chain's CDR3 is CASSKIQGAYNSPLHF. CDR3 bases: TGTGCCAGCAGCAAAATACAGGGGGCCTATAATTCACCCCTCCACTTT.

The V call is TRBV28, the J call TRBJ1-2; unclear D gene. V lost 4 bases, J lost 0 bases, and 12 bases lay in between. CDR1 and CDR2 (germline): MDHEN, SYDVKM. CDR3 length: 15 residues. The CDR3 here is CASSYGDGSNYGYTF. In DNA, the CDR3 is TGTGCCAGCAGTTACGGGGATGGATCTAACTATGGCTACACCTTC.

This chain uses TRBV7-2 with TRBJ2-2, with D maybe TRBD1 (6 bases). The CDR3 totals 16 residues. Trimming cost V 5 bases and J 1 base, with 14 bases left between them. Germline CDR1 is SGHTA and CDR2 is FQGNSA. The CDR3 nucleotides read TGTGCCAGCAGCCTCACAGGGATACTGAACACCGGGGAGCTGTTTTTT. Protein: CASSLTGILNTGELFF.

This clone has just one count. Here the CDR3 DNA reads TGTGCCAGCATATCAACCATGGGTCAGCCCCAGCATTTT. Protein: CASISTMGQPQHF. This chain connects TRBV28 to TRBJ1-5; D not resolved. This CDR3 has 13 residues. V shed 7 bases and J shed 6 bases, with 13 bases lying between them. Germline V gene lookup returns CDR1 MDHEN and CDR2 SYDVKM.

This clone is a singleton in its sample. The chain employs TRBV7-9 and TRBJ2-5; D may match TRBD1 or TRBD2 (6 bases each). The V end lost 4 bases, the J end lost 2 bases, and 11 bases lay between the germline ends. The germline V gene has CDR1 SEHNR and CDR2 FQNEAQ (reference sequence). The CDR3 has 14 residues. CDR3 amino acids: CASSYQGRQETQYF. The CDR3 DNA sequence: TGTGCCAGCAGCTATCAGGGGAGGCAAGAGACCCAGTACTTC. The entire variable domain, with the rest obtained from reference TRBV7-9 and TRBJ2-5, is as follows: DTGVSQNPRHKITKRGQNVTFRCDPISEHNRLYWYRQTLGQGPEFLTYFQNEAQLEKSRLLSDRFSAERPKGSFSTLEIQRTEQGDSAMYLCASSYQGRQETQYFGPGTRLLVL.

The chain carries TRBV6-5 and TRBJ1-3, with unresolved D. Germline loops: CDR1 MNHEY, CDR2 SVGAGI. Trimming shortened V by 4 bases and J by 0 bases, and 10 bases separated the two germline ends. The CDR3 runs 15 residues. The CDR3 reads CASSSIRNSGNTIYF. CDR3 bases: TGTGCCAGCAGTTCGATACGGAACTCTGGAAACACCATATATTTT.

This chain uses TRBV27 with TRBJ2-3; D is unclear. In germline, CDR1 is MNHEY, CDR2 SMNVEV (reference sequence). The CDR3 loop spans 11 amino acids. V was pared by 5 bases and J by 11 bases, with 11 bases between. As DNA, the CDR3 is TGTGCCAGCAGTCCCACCCCCTTGCAGTATTTT. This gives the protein CASSPTPLQYF.

The CDR3 sequence: CASSSLAKSSIYEQYF. The CDR3, as DNA: TGTGCCAGCAGCTCCCTTGCGAAAAGTTCCATCTACGAGCAGTACTTC. The V call is TRBV7-9, the J call TRBJ2-7; unclear D gene. V lost 4 bases to trimming and J lost 3 bases, with 19 bases between them. This CDR3 region has 16 residues. Germline CDR1 SEHNR, CDR2 FQNEAQ (reference sequence).

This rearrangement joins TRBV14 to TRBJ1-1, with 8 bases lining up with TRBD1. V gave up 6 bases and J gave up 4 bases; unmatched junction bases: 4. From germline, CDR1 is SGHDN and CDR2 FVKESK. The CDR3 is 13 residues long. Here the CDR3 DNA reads TGTGCCAGCAGACAACAGGGGGTCACTGAAGCTTTCTTT. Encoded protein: CASRQQGVTEAFF. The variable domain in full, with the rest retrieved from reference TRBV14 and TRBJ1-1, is EAGVTQFPSHSVIEKGQTVTLRCDPISGHDNLYWYRRVMGKEIKFLLHFVKESKQDESGMPNNRFLAERTGGTYSTLKVQPAELEDSGVYFCASRQQGVTEAFFGQGTRLTVV.

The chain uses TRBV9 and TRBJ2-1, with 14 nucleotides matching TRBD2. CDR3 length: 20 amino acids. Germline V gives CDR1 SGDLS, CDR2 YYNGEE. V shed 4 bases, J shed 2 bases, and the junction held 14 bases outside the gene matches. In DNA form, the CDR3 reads TGTGCCAGCAGCTCTCAACCGGGACTAGCGGGGGTAAATACCTACAATGAGCAGTTCTTC. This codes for CASSSQPGLAGVNTYNEQFF. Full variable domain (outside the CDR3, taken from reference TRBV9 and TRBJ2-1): DSGVTQTPKHLITATGQRVTLRCSPRSGDLSVYWYQQSLDQGLQFLIQYYNGEERAKGNILERFSAQQFPDLHSELNLSSLELGDSALYFCASSSQPGLAGVNTYNEQFFGPGTRLTVL.

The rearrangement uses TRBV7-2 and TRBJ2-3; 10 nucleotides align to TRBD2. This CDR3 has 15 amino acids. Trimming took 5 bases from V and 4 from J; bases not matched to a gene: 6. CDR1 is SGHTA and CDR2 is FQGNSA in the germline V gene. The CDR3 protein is CASSQRTSGADTQYF. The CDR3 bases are TGTGCCAGCAGCCAACGGACTAGCGGTGCAGATACGCAGTATTTT.

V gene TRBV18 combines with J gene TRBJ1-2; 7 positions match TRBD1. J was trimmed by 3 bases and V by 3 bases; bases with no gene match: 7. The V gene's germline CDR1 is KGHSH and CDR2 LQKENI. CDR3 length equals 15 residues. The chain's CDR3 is CASSPRQGIDYGYTF. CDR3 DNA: TGTGCCAGCTCACCTCGACAGGGTATTGACTATGGCTACACCTTC.

The CDR3 loop reads CASSLKSGANVLTF. In DNA, the CDR3 is TGTGCCAGCAGCTTAAAATCTGGGGCCAACGTCCTGACTTTC. This chain links TRBV7-9 with TRBJ2-6; D gene ambiguous. V was clipped by 2 bases and J by 1 base, with 3 bases between them. The CDR3 has 14 residues. Germline V gene sequence: CDR1 SEHNR, CDR2 FQNEAQ (reference sequence).